The present T cell receptor (beta chain) was sequenced within a study of PD-1 blockade in classical Hodgkin lymphoma. The study, taken as a whole, reports: In CD4+ cells, TCR diversity went up significantly by C4D1, but in CD8+ cells it did not.

In regard to this clone: What it binds is unknown.

Following autologous stem cell transplantation, relapse occurred in every patient, and exposure to brentuximab vedotin varied. The protocol was immunoSEQ multiplex PCR, while the TCRdb copy is restricted to in-frame clones and leaves out a portion. The sample carries 15,000 or so clones, roughly two thirds recorded once. Germline loops: CDR1 MGHRA, CDR2 YSYEKL. J gave up 10 bases and V 1 base, and 9 bases lay outside the gene matches. CDR3 length equals 15 residues. This sample comprised peripheral blood mononuclear cells (PBMCs), obtained at baseline. The chain is built from TRBV4-1 and TRBJ1-5; 8 bases align to TRBD1. This TCR came from a human donor with classical Hodgkin lymphoma. This CDR3 reads CASSQGGTGKGPQHF. The CDR3, as DNA: TGCGCCAGCAGCCAAGGCGGGACAGGTAAAGGTCCCCAGCATTTT.